These T cell receptor beta chains were read from a single sample in a study of blood T cell repertoires in COVID-19. TCRdb's copy holds only in-frame clones and misses some; the assay was immunoSEQ multiplex PCR. The sample has about 280,000 clones, about 89% seen once. The specimen sequenced was peripheral blood. The receptor source for this set is a man in his forties with active or convalescent COVID-19. Each CDR3 is given with its conserved first and last residue. The order of the fields is clone size, V gene, D gene, J gene, CDR3 protein, CDR3 DNA. A D gene is named only where the DNA matches it firmly. Clone size is shown for a subset of rows, as once, few, many or a class of expanded clone.

clone size: NA; V gene: TRBV6-5; D gene: NA; J gene: TRBJ1-1; CDR3 protein: CASSYLYQDITEAFF; CDR3 DNA: TGTGCCAGCAGTTACCTTTATCAGGACATCACTGAAGCTTTCTTT
clone size: NA; V gene: TRBV4-1; D gene: TRBD2; J gene: TRBJ2-2; CDR3 protein: CASSQEGGGAGELFF; CDR3 DNA: TGCGCCAGCAGCCAAGAAGGCGGGGGGGCCGGGGAGCTGTTTTTT
clone size: once; V gene: TRBV5-1; D gene: NA; J gene: TRBJ2-1; CDR3 protein: CASSLVSSYNEQFF; CDR3 DNA: TGCGCCAGCAGCTTGGTTAGCTCCTACAATGAGCAGTTCTTC
clone size: NA; V gene: TRBV25-1; D gene: TRBD1; J gene: TRBJ2-5; CDR3 protein: CASRGTGAWETQYF; CDR3 DNA: TGTGCCAGCAGGGGTACAGGGGCGTGGGAGACCCAGTACTTC
clone size: NA; V gene: TRBV4-1; D gene: NA; J gene: TRBJ2-3; CDR3 protein: CASSLRQGLDLDTQYF; CDR3 DNA: TGCGCCAGCAGCCTCCGTCAGGGATTGGACCTTGATACGCAGTATTTT
clone size: NA; V gene: TRBV7-9; D gene: TRBD1; J gene: TRBJ1-1; CDR3 protein: CASSLRGGNPEAFF; CDR3 DNA: TGTGCCAGCAGCTTGAGAGGGGGCAATCCTGAAGCTTTCTTT
clone size: NA; V gene: TRBV20-1; D gene: TRBD1; J gene: TRBJ1-4; CDR3 protein: CSASTNRGDKSEKLFF; CDR3 DNA: TGCAGTGCTAGTACGAACAGGGGGGACAAATCGGAAAAACTGTTTTTT
clone size: NA; V gene: TRBV19; D gene: NA; J gene: TRBJ2-3; CDR3 protein: CASSIDREGGQGRTDTQYF; CDR3 DNA: TGTGCCAGTAGTATAGATCGGGAGGGGGGACAGGGACGGACAGATACGCAGTATTTT
clone size: NA; V gene: TRBV12-3/TRBV12-4; D gene: NA; J gene: TRBJ1-2; CDR3 protein: CASTSTGEYGYTF; CDR3 DNA: TGTGCCAGCACCTCGACAGGAGAGTATGGCTACACCTTC
clone size: NA; V gene: TRBV5-4; D gene: TRBD2; J gene: TRBJ2-3; CDR3 protein: CASSPRGGRGDTQYF; CDR3 DNA: TGTGCCAGCAGTCCCCGGGGGGGCAGGGGAGATACGCAGTATTTT
clone size: NA; V gene: TRBV11-3; D gene: TRBD2; J gene: TRBJ2-1; CDR3 protein: CASSGRLAGEGNEQFF; CDR3 DNA: TGTGCCAGCAGCGGACGACTAGCGGGAGAAGGGAATGAGCAGTTCTTC
clone size: NA; V gene: TRBV7-9; D gene: NA; J gene: TRBJ2-1; CDR3 protein: CASSLLDRPNNEQFF; CDR3 DNA: TGTGCCAGCAGCTTACTAGACCGGCCCAACAATGAGCAGTTCTTC
clone size: NA; V gene: TRBV18; D gene: NA; J gene: TRBJ2-7; CDR3 protein: CASSPGSGYEQYF; CDR3 DNA: TGTGCCAGCTCACCAGGGTCAGGATACGAGCAGTACTTC